This T cell receptor beta chain comes out of a study of T cell repertoires in cytomegalovirus infection. About the study: As its CMV epitopes, the study selected recently identified HLA-C-restricted and well-studied HLA-B-restricted targets. Public signatures in TCR beta pointed to CMV infection and matching HLA type. Study observations and caveats: In two of eight donors, the top clonotype was HLA-C-restricted CMV-specific.

This clonotype appeared many times. Its antigen is not identified. Each CDR3 protein is one row after TCRdb ran MiXCR on the reads. In the table there are roughly 730,000 distinct CDR3 sequences, 30% to 40% of which are singletons. The CDR3 is made up of 14 amino acids. Per germline, CDR1 SGHTA and CDR2 FQGNSA. V lost 4 bases and J lost 1, with 5 bases in between. This clonotype was sampled from a human donor in good health (CMV status not recorded). Some clones in this sample may be carry-over from other donors' samples. Specimen: cultured PBMCs, collected from culture after CMV antigen stimulation. J is TRBJ2-6 and V is TRBV7-2, with D uncertain. CDR3 sequence reads: CASSYLSGANVLTF. The CDR3 DNA is TGTGCCAGCAGCTACCTATCTGGGGCCAACGTCCTGACTTTC. The full variable domain, completed using reference TRBV7-2 and TRBJ2-6, is GAGVSQSPSNKVTEKGKDVELRCDPISGHTALYWYRQSLGQGLEFLIYFQGNSAPDKSGLPSDRFSAERTGGSVSTLTIQRTQQEDSAVYLCASSYLSGANVLTFGAGSRLTVL.